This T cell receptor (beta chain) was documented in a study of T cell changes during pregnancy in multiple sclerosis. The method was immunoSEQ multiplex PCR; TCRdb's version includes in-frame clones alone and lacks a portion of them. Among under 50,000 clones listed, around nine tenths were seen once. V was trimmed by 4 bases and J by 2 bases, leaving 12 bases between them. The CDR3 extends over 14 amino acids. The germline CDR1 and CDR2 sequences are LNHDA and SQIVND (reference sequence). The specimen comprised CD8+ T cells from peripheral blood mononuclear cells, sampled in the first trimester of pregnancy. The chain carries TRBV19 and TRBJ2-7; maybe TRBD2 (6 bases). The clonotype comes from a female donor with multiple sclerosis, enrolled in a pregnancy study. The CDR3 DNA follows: TGTGCCAGTAGTACTGGGACGGGGGCCTACGAGCAGTACTTC. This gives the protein CASSTGTGAYEQYF. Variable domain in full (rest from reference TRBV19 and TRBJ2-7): DGGITQSPKYLFRKEGQNVTLSCEQNLNHDAMYWYRQDPGQGLRLIYYSQIVNDFQKGDIAEGYSVSREKKESFPLTVTSAQKNPTAFYLCASSTGTGAYEQYFGPGTRLTVT.